Presented here are 21 T cell receptor beta chains from one specimen sequenced in a study of blood T cell repertoires in COVID-19. Some clones are missing from TCRdb's copy, which holds only in-frame ones; the method was immunoSEQ multiplex PCR. The repertoire holds roughly 130,000 clones, with roughly 90% as singletons. The sequencing sample was made of peripheral blood. Receptors were obtained from a man in his 60s with COVID-19, enrolled during active disease.

The J gene is TRBJ2-3, the V gene TRBV24-1; no clear D gene. Germline values: CDR1 KGHDR, CDR2 SFDVKD. With 4 bases removed from V and 2 bases from J, the gap between germline ends came to 6 bases. The CDR3 consists of 13 residues. The CDR3 region has the DNA TGTGCCACCAGTGACGGTTCCACAGATACGCAGTATTTT. It specifies CATSDGSTDTQYF.

The chain couples TRBV19 to TRBJ1-5; TRBD1 might be the D (6 bases). Germline CDR1 reads LNHDA; CDR2 reads SQIVND (reference sequence). V lost 8 bases to trimming and J lost 6 bases, with 14 bases between them. The length of the CDR3 is 13 residues. The CDR3 protein is CASSTGMGQPQHF. The CDR3 DNA is TGTGCCAGTTCTACAGGGATGGGTCAGCCCCAGCATTTT.

The genes are TRBV12-3 or TRBV12-4 and TRBJ1-2; D is unclear. Trimming pared 6 bases from V and 4 bases from J, leaving 12 bases between. This CDR3 has 13 amino acids. The CDR3 DNA is TGTGCCAGCAGCCCTAAGGCGGGCTATGGCTACACCTTC. Protein: CASSPKAGYGYTF.

This clone was observed a single time. The CDR3 DNA sequence: TGTGCCAGCAGTTTCGGGACAGCCAACAACGAGCAGTACTTC. This translates into CASSFGTANNEQYF. The chain links TRBV6-5 to TRBJ2-7; 7 bases match TRBD1. V was clipped by 4 bases and J by 5 bases; unmatched bases: 8. The CDR3 is 14 residues long. Germline CDR1 and CDR2: MNHEY and SVGAGI.

This chain joins TRBV13 and TRBJ1-2, with TRBD1 identical over 10 bases. The CDR3 covers 15 residues. Germline CDR1 and CDR2: PRHDT and FYEKMQ (reference sequence). Losses at the gene ends were 0 bases for V and 4 bases for J; bases not matched to a gene: 2. CDR3 nucleotides: TGTGCCAGCAGCTTAGGAGGACAGGGGGTCTATGGCTACACCTTC. As protein: CASSLGGQGVYGYTF.

This sequence joins TRBV30 and TRBJ2-3; TRBD2 aligns across 12 bases. This CDR3 has 15 amino acids. With 5 bases clipped from V and 4 bases from J, the junction kept 7 bases outside the gene matches. Germline V gene data show CDR1 as GTSNPN and CDR2 as SVGIG (reference sequence). The DNA of the CDR3 is TGTGCCTGGGGCCAGACTAGCGGGAGCGCAGATACGCAGTATTTT. It encodes CAWGQTSGSADTQYF.

The chain links TRBV12-3 or TRBV12-4 to TRBJ1-1; D ambiguous. CDR3 length: 11 amino acids. Trimming pared 6 bases from V and 7 bases from J, leaving 9 bases between. The CDR3 is CASRGPDEAFF. The CDR3, as DNA: TGTGCCAGCAGGGGCCCCGATGAAGCTTTCTTT.

V is TRBV11-3 and J is TRBJ2-3; 14 positions match TRBD2. V gave up 5 bases and J gave up 3 bases; unmatched junction bases: 7. CDR3 size: 17 residues. CDR1 and CDR2 from the germline V gene are SGHNT and YENEEA. The CDR3 nucleotides read TGTGCCAGCAGCACCGGGACTAGCGGGAGTGTAACAGATACGCAGTATTTT. It encodes CASSTGTSGSVTDTQYF.

V is TRBV28 and J is TRBJ2-7; D is possibly TRBD2 (6 bases). The CDR3 has 14 residues. In germline, CDR1 is MDHEN, CDR2 SYDVKM. V dropped 7 bases and J dropped 5 bases, with 18 bases sitting between them. The CDR3 sequence: CASIPGDEPHEQYF. DNA for the CDR3: TGTGCCAGCATCCCGGGAGACGAGCCCCACGAGCAGTACTTC.

This clone was counted a single time. The chain has TRBV28 and TRBJ2-6, with TRBD1 matching over 7 bases. V lost 4 bases, J lost 2 bases, and 8 bases stayed unmatched. CDR1 MDHEN and CDR2 SYDVKM come from the germline V gene. The CDR3 runs 17 residues. The CDR3, as DNA: TGTGCCAGCAGTTCCCGCTTCGGACAGGCTGGGGCCAACGTCCTGACTTTC. It yields the protein CASSSRFGQAGANVLTF.

The rearrangement joins TRBV4-3 to TRBJ2-2; perhaps TRBD2 as D (5 bases). The CDR3 length is 16 residues. V lost 0 bases and J lost 1, with 9 bases in between. Germline V gene sequence: CDR1 LGHNA, CDR2 YSLEER. As DNA, the CDR3 is TGCGCCAGCAGCCAAGAGCCAGCGGAGAACACCGGGGAGCTGTTTTTT. Protein sequence: CASSQEPAENTGELFF.

The rearrangement uses TRBV6-5 and TRBJ2-3, with TRBD2 matching over 8 bases. Germline V gives CDR1 MNHEY, CDR2 SVGAGI. This CDR3 contains 15 residues. The CDR3, as DNA: TGTGGAACAAACGGAGCGGGAGAGTACACAGATACGCAGTATTTT. Translated, it gives CGTNGAGEYTDTQYF.

This chain uses TRBV6-5 with TRBJ2-3, with D tentatively TRBD2 (6 bases). V dropped 8 bases and J dropped 2 bases, with 11 bases sitting between them. CDR3 length: 13 amino acids. The V gene's germline CDR1 is MNHEY and CDR2 SVGAGI. CDR3 in DNA: TGTGCCAGCCGTCAGGACTACACAGATACGCAGTATTTT. This translates into CASRQDYTDTQYF.

The genes are TRBV4-3 and TRBJ2-2; 8 positions agree with TRBD1. Germline CDR1 reads LGHNA; CDR2 reads YSLEER. The CDR3 spans 17 residues. Unmatched junction bases numbered 16, after V lost 3 bases and J lost 10 bases. The DNA of the CDR3 is TGCGCCAGCAGCCAGGCAGGGGGCATCGCTAGGGATAAGGAGCTGTTTTTT. Its translation is CASSQAGGIARDKELFF.

The V gene is TRBV6-5, the J gene TRBJ2-7; D might be TRBD2 (5 bases). The CDR3 length is 14 residues. CDR1 and CDR2 (germline): MNHEY, SVGAGI. Trimming took off 6 bases at V and 5 bases at J, with 17 bases between the two ends. CDR3 nucleotides: TGTGCCAGCAGCGAGGCCGAGGCGGGTAACGAGCAGTACTTC. This sequence encodes CASSEAEAGNEQYF.

V and J are TRBV6-5 and TRBJ1-6; 7 positions match TRBD1. Germline CDR1 is MNHEY and CDR2 is SVGAGI. Trimming cost V 4 bases and J 13 bases; bases outside gene matches: 7. The CDR3 covers 13 residues. The CDR3, as DNA: TGTGCCAGCAGTTCCACAGGGGTAGGTCCCCTCCACTTT. Translated: CASSSTGVGPLHF.

The chain recombines TRBV4-1 with TRBJ2-5, with 12 positions matching TRBD2. The germline V gene has CDR1 MGHRA and CDR2 YSYEKL. The junction had 13 bases not matched to a gene; V was cut back by 5 bases and J by 3 bases. The CDR3 runs to 18 residues. The CDR3 here is CASSLRTTSGRKEETQYF. Here the CDR3 DNA reads TGCGCCAGCAGCTTAAGGACGACTAGCGGGAGAAAGGAAGAGACCCAGTACTTC.

This chain connects TRBV21-1 to TRBJ1-2; the tabulated D call, TRBD1, remains unverified against the DNA. TRBV21-1 is annotated as a pseudogene. The CDR3 extends over 13 amino acids. CDR3 DNA: TGTGCCAGCAGCAAAGGACAGGTCTATGGCTACACCTTC. Protein product: CASSKGQVYGYTF.

This sequence joins TRBV9 and TRBJ2-7; 10 bases agree with TRBD1. This CDR3 spans 14 amino acids. V was pared by 3 bases and J by 6 bases, with 6 bases of the junction left unmatched. Looked up from germline, CDR1 is SGDLS and CDR2 is YYNGEE. The CDR3 nucleotides read TGTGCCAGCAGCGGACCGGGACAGGGGTTCGAGCAGTACTTC. This codes for CASSGPGQGFEQYF.

The genes are TRBV12-3 or TRBV12-4 and TRBJ1-1; tentatively, D is TRBD1 (6 bases). V lost 6 bases and J 3 bases, leaving 11 bases between the germline ends. This CDR3 contains 13 residues. CDR3 residues: CASSNRAHTEAFF. In nucleotides, the CDR3 is TGTGCCAGCAGCAACAGGGCTCACACTGAAGCTTTCTTT.

The V gene is TRBV7-9, the J gene TRBJ2-7, with 13 bases aligning to TRBD2. Germline V lookup: CDR1 SEHNR, CDR2 FQNEAQ (reference sequence). The CDR3 loop spans 15 amino acids. V was pared by 5 bases and J by 5 bases, with 6 bases of the junction left unmatched. DNA for the CDR3: TGTGCCAGCAGCCCGGGACTAGCGGGACCTGACGAGCAGTACTTC. Its translation is CASSPGLAGPDEQYF.